The 21 T cell receptor beta chains below all came from one sample that was sequenced in a study of T cell clones after liver transplantation. TCRdb's copy holds only in-frame clones and misses some; the assay was immunoSEQ multiplex PCR. The sample holds under 150,000 clones, approximately 90% seen once. Sequenced here: CD4+ T cells from blood, sampled 12 months after liver transplant. The receptors here all came from a human patient who received a liver transplant. Some T cells may originate from the graft donor.

This clone has just a few counts. The V gene is TRBV5-6, the J gene TRBJ2-2, with 11 bases aligning to TRBD2. With 4 bases clipped from V and 7 bases from J, the junction kept 9 bases outside the gene matches. The CDR3 has 16 residues. The germline CDR1 and CDR2 sequences are SGHDT and YYEEEE. CDR3 sequence: CASSLLTSGSIGELFF. In nucleotides, the CDR3 is TGTGCCAGCAGCCTCCTAACTAGCGGGAGTATCGGGGAGCTGTTTTTT.

The chain carries TRBV5-1 and TRBJ1-5; 8 bases line up with TRBD1. The CDR3 has 16 residues. In germline, CDR1 is SGHRS, CDR2 YFSETQ. V lost 0 bases and J lost 7; bases outside the gene matches: 9. CDR3 amino acids: CASSLGLAGGEQPQHF. For the CDR3, the DNA is TGCGCCAGCAGCTTGGGATTGGCAGGGGGCGAACAGCCCCAGCATTTT.

This clone was counted only a few times. The gene calls are TRBV6-5 and TRBJ2-6; 9 bases match TRBD1. Losses at the gene ends were 5 bases for V and 12 bases for J; bases not matched to a gene: 11. Per germline, CDR1 MNHEY and CDR2 SVGAGI. The CDR3 length is 15 residues. CDR3 protein: CASSPGQGITSVLTF. As DNA, the CDR3 is TGTGCCAGCAGTCCGGGACAGGGAATAACTAGCGTCCTGACTTTC.

This clone was recorded a few times. In DNA, the CDR3 is TGTGCCAGCACTTCCCTCTCCGTCCCCCAGCATTTT. As protein: CASTSLSVPQHF. The rearrangement links TRBV5-8 to TRBJ1-5; unclear D gene. The CDR3 spans 12 residues. Per the germline V gene, CDR1 is SGHTS and CDR2 is YDEGEE. Trimming pared 6 bases from V and 10 bases from J, leaving 14 bases between.

The CDR3 loop is CASSTTGGGNEQYF. Here the CDR3 DNA reads TGTGCCAGCAGTACGACAGGGGGAGGGAACGAGCAGTACTTC. The V and J genes are TRBV6-6 and TRBJ2-7, with TRBD1 matching over 9 bases. The ends lost 5 bases at V and 5 bases at J; junction bases unmatched: 7. Germline values: CDR1 MNHNY, CDR2 SVGAGI (reference sequence). The CDR3 is 14 amino acids.

This CDR3 reads CASRVTSVTDTQYF. CDR3 DNA: TGCGCCAGCAGGGTTACTAGCGTCACAGATACGCAGTATTTT. The gene calls are TRBV5-1 and TRBJ2-3; 7 nucleotides agree with TRBD2. CDR1 and CDR2 from the germline V gene are SGHRS and YFSETQ. CDR3 size: 14 residues. Losses at the gene ends were 5 bases for V and 2 bases for J; bases not matched to a gene: 5.

This chain links TRBV7-8 with TRBJ2-3; D possibly corresponds to TRBD2 (5 bases). The germline CDR1 and CDR2 sequences are SGHVS and FQNEAQ. The CDR3 extends over 18 amino acids. V was shortened by 0 bases and J by 0 bases, with 16 bases between the two germline ends. The CDR3 protein is CASSLARGLGISTDTQYF. CDR3 DNA sequence: TGTGCCAGCAGCTTAGCTCGGGGTCTCGGCATCAGCACAGATACGCAGTATTTT.

V usage is TRBV7-9 and J usage is TRBJ2-2; 14 nucleotides agree with TRBD2. CDR1 SEHNR and CDR2 FQNEAQ come from the germline V gene (reference sequence). V lost 3 bases, J lost 5 bases, and 5 bases stayed unmatched. There are 17 residues in the CDR3. Written as DNA, the CDR3 is TGTGCCAGCAGCTTCAGGACTAGCGGGAGGCAAACCGGGGAGCTGTTTTTT. This encodes CASSFRTSGRQTGELFF. Full variable domain (missing parts from reference TRBV7-9 and TRBJ2-2): DTGVSQNPRHKITKRGQNVTFRCDPISEHNRLYWYRQTLGQGPEFLTYFQNEAQLEKSRLLSDRFSAERPKGSFSTLEIQRTEQGDSAMYLCASSFRTSGRQTGELFFGEGSRLTVL.

There are a few counts of this clone. This CDR3 is also generated by other DNA sequences in the sample. V is TRBV7-2 and J is TRBJ2-2, with a possible D match to TRBD2 (5 bases). The CDR3 sequence is 14 residues long. V was trimmed by 4 bases and J by 6 bases, leaving 12 bases between them. Per the germline V gene, CDR1 is SGHTA and CDR2 is FQGNSA. CDR3 sequence: CASSSRGRAGELFF. The DNA for the CDR3 is TGTGCCAGCAGCTCTCGGGGAAGGGCCGGGGAGCTGTTTTTT.

The chain is built from TRBV27 and TRBJ1-1; D remains unclear. The V end was cut by 4 bases, the J end by 2 bases, with 14 bases between. Germline V gene data show CDR1 as MNHEY and CDR2 as SMNVEV (reference sequence). The CDR3 has 15 residues. Here the CDR3 DNA reads TGTGCCAGCAGTTCGAGGTCGGGAGTTAACACTGAAGCTTTCTTT. Its protein product is CASSSRSGVNTEAFF.

The rearrangement joins TRBV18 to TRBJ2-7, with 7 positions matching TRBD1. The germline CDR1 and CDR2 sequences are KGHSH and LQKENI. The CDR3 runs 15 residues. V shed 1 base, J shed 5 bases, and the junction held 8 bases outside the gene matches. CDR3 sequence reads: CASSPLPGTANEQYF. DNA for the CDR3: TGTGCCAGCTCACCACTCCCCGGGACAGCCAACGAGCAGTACTTC.

The rearrangement links TRBV6-5 to TRBJ2-7; D not resolved. CDR3 length: 12 amino acids. Germline CDR1 MNHEY, CDR2 SVGAGI. The V end was cut by 6 bases, the J end by 4 bases, with 10 bases between. The CDR3 DNA follows: TGTGCCAGCAGCGTTGACTGGTACGAGCAGTACTTC. Encoded protein: CASSVDWYEQYF.

The chain employs TRBV29-1 and TRBJ2-3, with TRBD2 as a possible D gene (6 bases). V was shortened by 6 bases and J by 2 bases, with 18 bases between the two germline ends. This CDR3 spans 15 amino acids. Germline V gene data show CDR1 as SQVTM and CDR2 as ANQGSEA. The CDR3 DNA reads as TGCAGCGTGGTACCTATTGGGACTGTCACAGATACGCAGTATTTT. Translating it yields CSVVPIGTVTDTQYF.

This rearrangement joins TRBV7-6 to TRBJ1-2; TRBD1 might be the D (6 bases). Germline CDR1 is SGHVS and CDR2 is FNYEAQ. This CDR3 has 14 amino acids. V was clipped by 2 bases and J by 8 bases, with 15 bases between them. CDR3 loop: CASSLLGGQEGYTF. The CDR3 DNA is TGTGCCAGCAGCTTATTGGGGGGGCAGGAGGGCTACACCTTC.

The rearrangement joins TRBV4-3 to TRBJ2-3; 12 nucleotides match TRBD2. This CDR3 spans 17 amino acids. CDR1 and CDR2 (germline): LGHNA, YSLEER. Trimming cost V 1 base and J 1 base; bases outside gene matches: 3. The CDR3 bases are TGCGCCAGCAGCCAAGGACTAGCGGGAGAGGGCACAGATACGCAGTATTTT. Amino acid sequence: CASSQGLAGEGTDTQYF.

The V and J genes are TRBV6-5 and TRBJ2-4, with 8 bases lining up with TRBD2. The CDR3 length is 15 residues. CDR1 and CDR2 from the germline V gene are MNHEY and SVGAGI. Germline trimming cut 8 bases from V and 6 bases from J; bases unmatched to any gene: 12. The CDR3 is CASAAGGSFPNIQYF. As DNA, the CDR3 is TGTGCCAGCGCGGCGGGAGGTTCCTTCCCAAACATTCAGTACTTC.

The rearrangement links TRBV5-1 to TRBJ1-5; D gene ambiguous. CDR3 length: 15 amino acids. V shed 0 bases and J shed 9 bases, with 16 bases lying between them. Germline loops: CDR1 SGHRS, CDR2 YFSETQ. DNA of the CDR3: TGCGCCAGCAGCTTGGCCGCTCAGGCACCACGGCCCCAGCATTTT. Encoded protein: CASSLAAQAPRPQHF.

The chain joins TRBV5-1 to TRBJ2-5; 7 bases match TRBD1. The trim removed 5 bases at V and 5 bases at J, leaving 9 bases unmatched. CDR3 length equals 14 residues. Germline V gene sequence: CDR1 SGHRS, CDR2 YFSETQ. DNA for the CDR3: TGCGCCAGCAGATTGAGAGGGGGCACGGAGACCCAGTACTTC. Amino acid sequence: CASRLRGGTETQYF.

This clone was seen only once. V and J are TRBV4-2 and TRBJ2-1; perhaps TRBD2 as D (6 bases). V was trimmed by 0 bases and J by 6 bases, leaving 21 bases between them. This CDR3 contains 18 residues. Germline CDR1 reads LGHNA; CDR2 reads YNFKEQ. The CDR3: CASSQEAGSTNGANEQFF. Here the CDR3 DNA reads TGTGCCAGCAGCCAAGAGGCGGGGAGCACCAACGGCGCCAATGAGCAGTTCTTC.

This chain uses TRBV30 with TRBJ1-2; the D gene is possibly TRBD1 (6 bases). CDR3 size: 13 residues. Germline CDR1 GTSNPN, CDR2 SVGIG (reference sequence). The V end was cut by 2 bases, the J end by 2 bases, with 9 bases between. This CDR3 is CAWSPTGNYGYTF. The CDR3 nucleotides read TGTGCCTGGAGTCCCACAGGGAACTATGGCTACACCTTC. Combining the CDR3 with reference TRBV30 and TRBJ1-2 gives the whole variable domain SQTIHQWPATLVQPVGSPLSLECTVEGTSNPNLYWYRQAAGRGLQLLFYSVGIGQISSEVPQNLSASRPQDRQFILSSKKLLLSDSGFYLCAWSPTGNYGYTFGSGTRLTVV.

This chain uses TRBV2 with TRBJ2-7, with 8 bases fitting TRBD1. CDR1 and CDR2 (germline): SNHLY, FYNNEI. With 3 bases clipped from V and 4 bases from J, the junction kept 5 bases outside the gene matches. This CDR3 has 14 amino acids. The CDR3 sequence is CASSDQGATYEQYF. CDR3 in DNA: TGTGCCAGCAGTGATCAGGGGGCGACGTACGAGCAGTACTTC. Supplemented by reference TRBV2 and TRBJ2-7, the full variable domain reads EPEVTQTPSHQVTQMGQEVILRCVPISNHLYFYWYRQILGQKVEFLVSFYNNEISEKSEIFDDQFSVERPDGSNFTLKIRSTKLEDSAMYFCASSDQGATYEQYFGPGTRLTVT.